The 5 T cell receptor beta chains reported below all come from one sample, sequenced in a study of shared clonotypes between healthy human individuals. Libraries were prepared by immunoSEQ multiplex PCR; TCRdb keeps only in-frame clonotypes and omits some of them. The table lists some 1,600,000 clones, approximately 98% of them singletons. Sequencing was done on a sample of naive CD4+ T cells sorted from blood. Subset here: CD45RA+ positively selected. The source of these receptors is a young man in good health.

The chain couples TRBV19 to TRBJ1-3; D is perhaps TRBD1 (6 bases). CDR3 length equals 13 residues. Germline loops: CDR1 LNHDA, CDR2 SQIVND (reference sequence). Deletions cut 8 bases from V and 4 bases from J, with 12 bases between. For the CDR3, the DNA is TGTGCCAGTCTACAGGGATCGGGAAACACCATATATTTT. Amino acid sequence: CASLQGSGNTIYF.

The chain recombines TRBV2 with TRBJ2-3, with D perhaps matching TRBD2 (5 bases). Between the trimmed V and J ends, which lost 7 bases and 6 bases, there was a span of 14 bases. CDR3 length equals 13 residues. Germline V gene data show CDR1 as SNHLY and CDR2 as FYNNEI. DNA for the CDR3: TGTGCCAGCATGATGGAGGTTTTGGATACGCAGTATTTT. It specifies CASMMEVLDTQYF.

The chain has TRBV6-1 and TRBJ2-1; 10 bases fit TRBD1. Germline values: CDR1 MNHNS, CDR2 SASEGT. The junction had 5 bases not matched to a gene; V was cut back by 2 bases and J by 4 bases. CDR3 length: 16 amino acids. The CDR3 sequence: CASSEYGTGVYNEQFF. CDR3 bases: TGTGCCAGCAGTGAATACGGGACAGGGGTTTACAATGAGCAGTTCTTC.

CDR3 in amino acids: CASSFGTQGAHTEAFF. The CDR3 bases are TGTGCCAGCAGCTTTGGGACACAGGGGGCACACACTGAAGCTTTCTTT. J is TRBJ1-1 and V is TRBV28; the match to TRBD1 covers 9 bases. The CDR3 sequence is 16 residues long. CDR1 and CDR2 from the germline V gene are MDHEN and SYDVKM. Losses at the gene ends were 6 bases for V and 3 bases for J; bases not matched to a gene: 11.

This sequence joins TRBV7-2 and TRBJ2-3, with 10 bases fitting TRBD2. Germline values: CDR1 SGHTA, CDR2 FQGNSA. The CDR3 totals 18 residues. J gave up 3 bases and V 5 bases, and 14 bases lay outside the gene matches. The CDR3 nucleotides read TGTGCCAGCAGCCCCGACCCGGGGCTAGCGGGAGAAACAGATACGCAGTATTTT. It translates to CASSPDPGLAGETDTQYF.